This T cell receptor (beta chain) emerged from a study of blood T cells in healthy people across ages (dated by TCRdb to 2013 to 2016). With respect to the entire study: Template switching captured roughly one uniquely barcoded TCR beta cDNA molecule per two T cells in model experiments. The donors were divided into four age groups: young (average around 16 years), middle-aged (around 41), aged (around 59) and long-lived (around 80). Two additional independent replicas of 1 million unique cDNA reads from the same blood draw were analyzed for two donors (one aged 18 to 30 and one aged 80 or older). To track age-related changes in TCR beta repertoire diversity, the study relied on deep sequencing normalized with unique cDNA molecular identifiers. To avoid experimental bias, donors of different ages were randomly spread across the sequencing lanes.

Overall study results and their limits: Conclusive comparison of naive and antigen-experienced compartments was prevented by the profiling of bulk unsorted PBMCs. Observed TCR beta diversity correlated strongly with the percentage of naive T cells measured by flow cytometry. Because the CMV infection status of the donors was unknown, age-related changes in expanded clonotypes may potentially have been confounded. The long-lived group showed more naive CD4+ T cells, fewer expanded clones and increased TCR diversity than the aged group, suggesting age selection. As age increased, observed TCR beta diversity per million T cells dropped in a roughly linear way, and a significant reduction was already evident by age approximately 40. Estimates of total diversity based on one million sequenced T cells were considered lower bounds and underestimates.

Donors were around 37 systemically healthy Caucasian individuals from Russia aged roughly 6 to 90 years. Each donor gave 8.5 to 10 milliliters of peripheral blood, collected into EDTA-treated Vacutainer tubes. Ficoll-Paque density-gradient centrifugation was used to isolate PBMCs, with at least 7 million obtained per sample. Total RNA was extracted from PBMCs with Trizol reagent, with at least 6 micrograms obtained per sample. For every donor, an aliquot of PBMCs went through flow cytometry to measure the percentages of naive CD45RAhigh/CD27high T cells. Trimming leaves V shorter by 1 base and J shorter by 4 bases, with the junction holding 5 bases beyond the gene matches. The CDR3 has 15 amino acids, counting the end cysteine and phenylalanine. Only the CDR3 region is kept as DNA, spanning 45 bases read in frame from base 1. From a lookup of the germline V gene, CDR1 and CDR2 are MGHRA and YSYEKL.

As concerns this clonotype: The antigen it recognizes is unknown. No base quality values were provided; no much bigger clone lies one nucleotide off.

Libraries came from 5' RACE. For sequencing, an Illumina HiSeq 2500 was employed. A second PCR of roughly 7 to 12 cycles was run with a J-beta primer mix and a sample-barcoded 5' primer. Each TCR beta cDNA molecule received a unique molecular identifier from a template-switch 5' adaptor carrying 12 random nucleotides. At least 3 million CDR3-containing paired-end reads were obtained from each sample. First-strand cDNA synthesis was performed from all RNA using the Mint cDNA synthesis kit, with priming by a TRBC-specific oligonucleotide. Following uracil-DNA glycosylase treatment, a first 18-cycle PCR with universal primers M1SS and BC2_uni_R was performed on all cDNA. The source study handled its data this way. Each sample was normalized by randomly selecting 1 million high-quality reads, each carrying a distinct molecular identifier. Reads with shared molecular identifiers were discarded instead of being binned into consensus sequences. MiTCR, set to a Q25 quality threshold and the strictest error-elimination algorithm, was used for CDR3 identification, clonotype clustering and error correction. A nonparametric unseen species model with Euler transformation was used to estimate lower-bound total TCR beta diversity. TCRdb applied fastp at Q25 and MiXCR to the public reads, then kept only in-frame beta chains. Entries that share a CDR3 protein sequence are merged under the most common genes and DNA. The V and J calls shown here were made by TCRdb, not taken from the authors' results. The sample table lists over a million distinct CDR3 sequences, around 59% of them with a count of one. Together, the top ten hold over 5.5% of the sample.

Material: blood. This TCR came from a man aged 18 to 35 in good health. This chain joins TRBV4-1 to TRBJ2-3; a stretch of 7 junction bases matches TRBD1. The DNA sequence is TGCGCCAGCAGCCAAGGACAGGGAGAATCAGATACGCAGTATTTT. It is translated as CASSQGQGESDTQYF.